This T cell receptor (beta chain) was profiled in a study of T cells expressing NK-cell markers. Across the whole study: It was sorted CD3+CD56+NKG2C+, CD3+CD56+NKG2C- and CD3+CD56-NKG2C+ T cells that supplied the TCR beta repertoires. Among the eight sequenced donors, seven tested HCMV-seropositive and one tested seronegative.

Germline V gene sequence: CDR1 SQVTM, CDR2 ANQGSEA. The CDR3 extends over 13 amino acids. UMIs were included in TCR beta cDNA generated by 5'RACE template switching. TCRdb reprocessed the 5' RACE reads and stores each CDR3 protein as one record, lacking DNA. The sample table includes about 430,000 distinct CDR3 sequences. The sequenced material came from blood T cells: a sorted CD56 or NKG2C T cell subset, CD4+ or CD8+ T cells, or bulk PBMC T cells (not recorded which). J is TRBJ2-7 and V is TRBV29-1. The TCR comes from a woman between 50 and 59 years old in good health. The CDR3 protein is CSVRQGASNEQYF.